The 25 T cell receptor beta chains reported below all come from one sample, sequenced in a study of cytomegalovirus exposure and HLA in healthy donors. The PCR used 60 Vbeta and 13 Jbeta primers. TCRdb's table, derived via immunoSEQ multiplex PCR, lists solely in-frame clones and lacks some. Found here are some 130,000 clones, 70% to 85% of them singletons; the top ten hold less than 3.5%. Input material: PBMCs. The receptors shown here come from a man aged 45-60 years in good health and CMV-seronegative.

The DNA of the CDR3 is TGTGCCATTAGCGCGATGGGCTCGGCGGATTCACCCCTCCACTTT. This codes for CAISAMGSADSPLHF. The chain employs TRBV10-3 and TRBJ1-6; no firm D call. The CDR3 has 15 amino acids. CDR1 and CDR2 from the germline V gene are ENHRY and SYGVKD. The V gene lost 9 bases and the J gene lost 8 bases, with 20 bases spanning the gap.

V and J are TRBV10-3 and TRBJ2-7, with TRBD2 identical over 8 bases. Trimming took 3 bases from V and 4 from J; bases not matched to a gene: 8. The CDR3 is 15 residues long. The V gene's germline CDR1 is ENHRY and CDR2 SYGVKD. CDR3 region: CAISERVAGPYEQYF. DNA for the CDR3: TGTGCCATCAGTGAAAGGGTAGCGGGGCCTTACGAGCAGTACTTC.

V gene TRBV30 combines with J gene TRBJ2-5; 10 nucleotides line up with TRBD2. Germline assignment: CDR1 GTSNPN and CDR2 SVGIG (reference sequence). There are 15 residues in the CDR3. The ends lost 2 bases at V and 7 bases at J; junction bases unmatched: 10. The CDR3, as DNA: TGTGCCTGGAGTCCAGGAGGGGCTAGCGGGGGGACCCAGTACTTC. Translated, it gives CAWSPGGASGGTQYF.

The chain joins TRBV6-5 to TRBJ1-1; 7 bases fit TRBD1. The germline V gene encodes CDR1 MNHEY and CDR2 SVGAGI. The CDR3 is made up of 13 amino acids. Unmatched junction bases numbered 4, after V lost 5 bases and J lost 4 bases. CDR3 sequence (DNA): TGTGCCAGCAGTAGGGGGCGGTTCACTGAAGCTTTCTTT. Translating it yields CASSRGRFTEAFF.

This chain uses TRBV18 with TRBJ2-1, with 10 positions matching TRBD1. The J segment lost 8 bases and the V segment lost 4 bases, leaving 5 bases of the junction unmatched. This CDR3 is built from 14 residues. Germline values: CDR1 KGHSH, CDR2 LQKENI. The CDR3 DNA sequence: TGTGCCAGCTCACGGGACAGGGGATTCCATGAGCAGTTCTTC. It specifies CASSRDRGFHEQFF. The full variable domain, with the rest looked up from reference TRBV18 and TRBJ2-1, is NAGVMQNPRHLVRRRGQEARLRCSPMKGHSHVYWYRQLPEEGLKFMVYLQKENIIDESGMPKERFSAEFPKEGPSILRIQQVVRGDSAAYFCASSRDRGFHEQFFGPGTRLTVL.

This chain uses TRBV30 with TRBJ1-6, with D uncertain. Germline CDR1 is GTSNPN and CDR2 is SVGIG (reference sequence). Trimming pared 1 base from V and 13 bases from J, leaving 8 bases between. This CDR3 is built from 11 residues. In nucleotides, the CDR3 is TGTGCCTGGAGTGAAACTCCGCCCCTCCACTTT. This encodes CAWSETPPLHF. The full variable domain, in which reference TRBV30 and TRBJ1-6 provide the parts outside the CDR3, is SQTIHQWPATLVQPVGSPLSLECTVEGTSNPNLYWYRQAAGRGLQLLFYSVGIGQISSEVPQNLSASRPQDRQFILSSKKLLLSDSGFYLCAWSETPPLHFGNGTRLTVT.

CDR3 in amino acids: CASSIDGSMGRGTQYF. In DNA, the CDR3 is TGTGCCAGTAGTATAGATGGGTCTATGGGAAGGGGGACCCAGTACTTC. The rearrangement uses TRBV19 and TRBJ2-5; tentatively, D is TRBD1 (5 bases). Germline-derived CDR1 and CDR2 are LNHDA and SQIVND (reference sequence). Trimming pared 0 bases from V and 7 bases from J, leaving 18 bases between. This CDR3 is 16 amino acids long.

This sequence joins TRBV7-6 and TRBJ2-1; 10 positions match TRBD1. The germline V gene has CDR1 SGHVS and CDR2 FNYEAQ. The CDR3 covers 15 residues. Losses at the gene ends were 5 bases for V and 7 bases for J; bases not matched to a gene: 8. The CDR3: CASSMGQGIWNEQFF. The CDR3, as DNA: TGTGCCAGCAGCATGGGACAGGGGATTTGGAATGAGCAGTTCTTC.

This chain links TRBV30 with TRBJ2-3, with 11 bases that match TRBD2. There are 15 residues in the CDR3. The trim removed 3 bases at V and 1 base at J, leaving 3 bases unmatched. The germline V gene encodes CDR1 GTSNPN and CDR2 SVGIG (reference sequence). CDR3 DNA sequence: TGTGCCTGGAGAATAGCGGGGGGGCGCACAGATACGCAGTATTTT. This codes for CAWRIAGGRTDTQYF.

This clone was observed a handful of times. The chain uses TRBV5-6 and TRBJ1-5; D call uncertain. The germline CDR1 and CDR2 sequences are SGHDT and YYEEEE. The V gene lost 0 bases and the J gene lost 3 bases, with 10 bases spanning the gap. CDR3 length equals 15 residues. The CDR3 DNA sequence: TGTGCCAGCAGCTTGGGGAGGGTTTACAATCAGCCCCAGCATTTT. As protein: CASSLGRVYNQPQHF. Full variable domain (missing parts from reference TRBV5-6 and TRBJ1-5): DAGVTQSPTHLIKTRGQQVTLRCSPKSGHDTVSWYQQALGQGPQFIFQYYEEEERQRGNFPDRFSGHQFPNYSSELNVNALLLGDSALYLCASSLGRVYNQPQHFGDGTRLSIL.

The chain combines TRBV4-1 with TRBJ1-2; perhaps TRBD1 as D (5 bases). Germline V gene sequence: CDR1 MGHRA, CDR2 YSYEKL. The CDR3 loop spans 15 amino acids. The V end lost 6 bases, the J end lost 8 bases, and 22 bases lay between the germline ends. The CDR3 is CASRKTGTPSEGYTF. CDR3 DNA sequence: TGCGCCAGCAGAAAAACCGGGACTCCCTCAGAGGGCTACACCTTC.

A few counts support this clone. The chain carries TRBV18 and TRBJ1-1; D is undetermined. V lost 3 bases and J 1 base, leaving 6 bases between the germline ends. Germline-derived CDR1 and CDR2 are KGHSH and LQKENI. This CDR3 comprises 13 residues. As DNA, the CDR3 is TGTGCCAGCTCACCGGCGGGGAACACTGAAGCTTTCTTT. It yields the protein CASSPAGNTEAFF.

The V gene is TRBV27, the J gene TRBJ1-2; 7 bases agree with TRBD1. Germline V lookup: CDR1 MNHEY, CDR2 SMNVEV (reference sequence). Trimming cost V 0 bases and J 2 bases; bases outside gene matches: 9. This CDR3 has 17 residues. The CDR3 DNA follows: TGTGCCAGCAGTTTATCGAGAACGGGACAGCCAAACTATGGCTACACCTTC. This encodes CASSLSRTGQPNYGYTF.

The CDR3 region has the DNA TGTGCCAGCAGTGAGATGGGACAGGCCCGAGAGACCCAGTACTTC. Translation: CASSEMGQARETQYF. The V gene is TRBV2, the J gene TRBJ2-5; 8 bases align to TRBD1. Per the germline V gene, CDR1 is SNHLY and CDR2 is FYNNEI. J was trimmed by 4 bases and V by 3 bases; bases with no gene match: 7. This CDR3 is built from 15 residues.

The chain uses TRBV4-2 and TRBJ2-3; TRBD2 agrees at 12 bases. The V gene end was trimmed by 0 bases and the J gene end by 2 bases; junction bases not matched to a gene: 6. Germline V lookup: CDR1 LGHNA, CDR2 YNFKEQ. The CDR3 has 18 residues. Written as DNA, the CDR3 is TGTGCCAGCAGCCAAGATTTGACTAGCGGGGGCTTCACAGATACGCAGTATTTT. It codes for CASSQDLTSGGFTDTQYF.

This chain joins TRBV6-5 and TRBJ1-1, with TRBD1 matching over 12 bases. In germline, CDR1 is MNHEY, CDR2 SVGAGI. There are 14 residues in the CDR3. Trimming at V came to 5 bases and at J to 11 bases, leaving 9 bases not matched to a gene. CDR3 residues: CASSAGTGGVKAFF. The CDR3 region has the DNA TGTGCCAGCAGTGCCGGGACAGGGGGCGTTAAGGCTTTCTTT.

The chain employs TRBV4-1 and TRBJ1-2, with a weak D call TRBD1 (5 bases). Per germline, CDR1 MGHRA and CDR2 YSYEKL. The CDR3 runs 17 residues. V gave up 0 bases and J gave up 8 bases, with 22 bases separating them. CDR3 in amino acids: CASSQDLWNRRTRGYTF. CDR3 DNA: TGCGCCAGCAGCCAAGATCTATGGAACAGGAGAACGAGGGGCTACACCTTC.

The CDR3 protein is CASSHQALTGAGTEAFF. CDR3 sequence (DNA): TGTGCCAGCAGCCATCAAGCCCTGACAGGGGCAGGGACTGAAGCTTTCTTT. This chain links TRBV4-2 with TRBJ1-1; TRBD1 agrees at 8 bases. The V gene end was trimmed by 3 bases and the J gene end by 5 bases; junction bases not matched to a gene: 14. The CDR3 loop spans 17 amino acids. Germline CDR1 reads LGHNA; CDR2 reads YNFKEQ.

This clone was seen a few times. The gene calls are TRBV27 and TRBJ1-1, with a weak D call TRBD1 (5 bases). Between the trimmed V and J ends, which lost 6 bases and 3 bases, there was a span of 20 bases. The CDR3 runs 16 residues. Germline-derived CDR1 and CDR2 are MNHEY and SMNVEV (reference sequence). The CDR3 sequence: CASRSKPGTRDTEAFF. The CDR3 DNA is TGTGCCAGCAGGTCAAAGCCAGGGACTCGGGACACTGAAGCTTTCTTT.

This chain links TRBV30 with TRBJ2-2, with D possibly TRBD1 on 5 matching bases. Trimming removed 5 bases from V and 3 bases from J, with 10 bases in between. This CDR3 has 13 amino acids. Germline CDR1 is GTSNPN and CDR2 is SVGIG (reference sequence). The CDR3 nucleotides read TGTGCCTGGGTGGACACAGACACCGGGGAGCTGTTTTTT. It specifies CAWVDTDTGELFF.

The chain links TRBV27 to TRBJ2-1; perhaps TRBD2 as D (5 bases). With 2 bases removed from V and 2 bases from J, the gap between germline ends came to 7 bases. Germline V gives CDR1 MNHEY, CDR2 SMNVEV (reference sequence). CDR3 length: 14 residues. This CDR3 reads CASSLRGTYNEQFF. The CDR3 bases are TGTGCCAGCAGTTTAAGAGGGACCTACAATGAGCAGTTCTTC.

This rearrangement joins TRBV5-6 to TRBJ2-5; 13 positions agree with TRBD2. With V trimmed by 4 bases and J by 5 bases, 8 bases remained unmatched. The germline CDR1 and CDR2 sequences are SGHDT and YYEEEE. There are 16 residues in the CDR3. As DNA, the CDR3 is TGTGCCAGCAGCCGGGGACTAGCGGGGATTTTGGAGACCCAGTACTTC. Its translation is CASSRGLAGILETQYF.

The genes are TRBV29-1 and TRBJ2-2; TRBD1 agrees at 8 bases. This CDR3 is 15 amino acids long. The V gene end was trimmed by 4 bases and the J gene end by 2 bases; junction bases not matched to a gene: 6. The germline V gene has CDR1 SQVTM and CDR2 ANQGSEA. The CDR3 reads CSVASTGGNTGELFF. CDR3 in DNA: TGCAGCGTTGCGAGTACAGGGGGAAACACCGGGGAGCTGTTTTTT.

In this sample, this clone turned up once. The chain combines TRBV5-4 with TRBJ2-5; 7 nucleotides line up with TRBD1. The germline V gene has CDR1 SGHNT and CDR2 YYREEE (reference sequence). The CDR3 extends over 15 amino acids. Trimming took 0 bases from V and 1 from J; bases not matched to a gene: 3. CDR3 protein: CASSLDRGRQETQYF. CDR3 coding DNA: TGTGCCAGCAGCTTGGACAGGGGCCGCCAAGAGACCCAGTACTTC.

The chain joins TRBV2 to TRBJ1-1; possible D gene TRBD1, 6 bases. The CDR3 contains 15 residues. CDR1 is SNHLY and CDR2 is FYNNEI in the germline V gene. V was pared by 4 bases and J by 7 bases, with 19 bases between. The CDR3 region is CASSVRITGNIEAFF. In DNA, the CDR3 is TGTGCCAGCAGTGTACGGATCACAGGGAATATTGAAGCTTTCTTT.